This is a list of T cell receptor beta chains from one sample in a study of blood T cell repertoires in COVID-19. The repertoire was sequenced with immunoSEQ multiplex PCR; TCRdb's copy has only in-frame clones and lacks some. The sample lists about 110,000 clones, over 55% occurring once. Sequencing was done on a sample of peripheral blood. Receptor source: a human donor with acute or convalescent COVID-19. The donor label of this sample is uncertain. Both conserved end residues are part of each CDR3. A D gene is named only where the DNA matches it firmly. Only part of the rows carry a size: once, few, many, or a class if the clone is expanded.

d_call	v_call	j_call	clone_size	cdr3_nt	cdr3_aa
TRBD1	TRBV6-5	TRBJ1-5	-	TGTGCCAGCAATCTGGGACAGCTCAATCAGCCCCAGCATTTT	CASNLGQLNQPQHF
-	TRBV23-1	TRBJ1-1	-	TGCGCCAGCAGTCAATCCAAAGCTTTCTTT	CASSQSKAFF
-	TRBV28	TRBJ2-2	-	TGTGCCAGCAGTTTATATGGAGGCGGGGAGCTGTTTTTT	CASSLYGGGELFF
-	TRBV6-5	TRBJ1-1	-	TGTGCCAGCAGTTACAGCCCTTCCCTGAACACTGAAGCTTTCTTT	CASSYSPSLNTEAFF
-	TRBV7-9	TRBJ1-2	few	TGTGCCAGCAGCTTAGGTGGCTTAGATCCAGGTGGCTACACCTTC	CASSLGGLDPGGYTF
TRBD1	TRBV3-1/TRBV3-2	TRBJ2-1	-	TGTGCCAGCAGTGTGACAGGGGTCTTCTACAATGAGCAGTTCTTC	CASSVTGVFYNEQFF
-	TRBV7-6	TRBJ2-1	-	TGTGCCAGCAGCCCCCACACTGAGCAGTTCTTC	CASSPHTEQFF
TRBD1	TRBV28	TRBJ1-4	-	TGTGCCAGCAGTTTTCTCTCGGGGACAGGGAATGAAAAACTGTTTTTT	CASSFLSGTGNEKLFF
TRBD1	TRBV3-1/TRBV3-2	TRBJ2-6	-	TGTGCCAGCAGACAGGGGGCTGGGGCCAACGTCCTGACTTTC	CASRQGAGANVLTF
TRBD1	TRBV19	TRBJ1-3	-	TGTGCCAGTCGAAGGGGGCCTGGAAACACCATATATTTT	CASRRGPGNTIYF
TRBD1	TRBV6-1	TRBJ1-5	-	TGTGCCAGCAGTGAACTGGTGACAGGGCATCAGCCCCAGCATTTT	CASSELVTGHQPQHF
-	TRBV6-4	TRBJ2-4	-	TGTGCCAGCAGCGCACAGGGGGGGAACATTCAGTACTTC	CASSAQGGNIQYF
-	TRBV5-3	TRBJ1-4	once	TGTGCCCTTTGGGCAGGGGCGACAACTAATGAAAAACTGTTTTTT	CALWAGATTNEKLFF
TRBD2	TRBV5-5	TRBJ2-5	-	TGTGCCAGCAGCGTTGGGGGACTAGCGGGGCGAGAGACCCAGTACTTC	CASSVGGLAGRETQYF
-	TRBV6-5	TRBJ2-2	-	TGTGCCAGCAGGGCCGCGGTTAACACCGGGGAGCTGTTTTTT	CASRAAVNTGELFF
TRBD1	TRBV2	TRBJ2-3	-	TGTGCCAGCAGCCCCGGGACAGGGGGAAAAGATACGCAGTATTTT	CASSPGTGGKDTQYF
-	TRBV2	TRBJ2-1	-	TGTGCCAGCAGCGACGTGACTAGTTGGCTTGGCTACAATGAGCAGTTCTTC	CASSDVTSWLGYNEQFF
-	TRBV4-1	TRBJ2-4	-	TGCGCCAGCAGCCAAGTTAGCAGACTAGCCAAAAACATTCAGTACTTC	CASSQVSRLAKNIQYF
TRBD1	TRBV29-1	TRBJ2-7	-	TGCAGCGCTAGGGACAGCAGCTCCTACGAGCAGTACTTC	CSARDSSSYEQYF
TRBD1	TRBV14	TRBJ2-7	once	TGTGCCAGCAGCCGACAGGGTAGGACCTACGAGCAGTACTTC	CASSRQGRTYEQYF
TRBD1	TRBV7-2	TRBJ1-1	-	TGTGCCAGCAGCTTGGACAGGGAGGTAGCTTTCTTT	CASSLDREVAFF
TRBD1	TRBV29-1	TRBJ2-3	-	TGCAGCGTTGGTGACAGGGCGGATACGCAGTATTTT	CSVGDRADTQYF
TRBD1	TRBV7-9	TRBJ1-2	few	TGTGCCAGCAGCGCACAGGGGGCGGGTGGCTACACCTTC	CASSAQGAGGYTF
TRBD2	TRBV3-1/TRBV3-2	TRBJ2-3	few	TGTGCCAGCAGCCAAGATCTTGGCGGGGGGGCAGATACGCAGTATTTT	CASSQDLGGGADTQYF
-	TRBV21-1	TRBJ1-6	-	TGTGCCAGCAGCGCCCCTGACAGGGCCAATTCACCCCTCCACTTT	CASSAPDRANSPLHF
TRBD1	TRBV6-1	TRBJ2-3	-	TGTGCCAGCAGTGAAGCCCCAGGGGGAGGCACAGATACGCAGTATTTT	CASSEAPGGGTDTQYF
-	TRBV12-3/TRBV12-4	TRBJ2-1	-	TGTGCCAGCAGTTTTCTGAGGGACAATGAGCAGTTCTTC	CASSFLRDNEQFF
-	TRBV5-1	TRBJ1-2	-	TGCGCCAGCAGCAGCACCCACGCGAGGGACTATGGCTACACCTTC	CASSSTHARDYGYTF
TRBD2	TRBV29-1	TRBJ2-3	-	TGCAGCGTTGAAGATCCGGGGGGGGCTATGCGCACAGATACGCAGTATTTT	CSVEDPGGAMRTDTQYF
-	TRBV11-2	TRBJ1-2	many	TGTGCCAGCAGCTCCCCCTTTAGGAGGGGCTACACCTTC	CASSSPFRRGYTF
TRBD1	TRBV18	TRBJ1-2	-	TGTGCCAGCTCGGCACAGGGGGACTATGGCTACACCTTC	CASSAQGDYGYTF
-	TRBV5-4	TRBJ2-2	-	TGTGCCAGCAGCTTAAAGGGACAGAACACCGGGGAGCTGTTTTTT	CASSLKGQNTGELFF
-	TRBV19	TRBJ1-2	-	TGTGCCAGTAGTATAGATAGGTCAGGGTATGGCTACACCTTC	CASSIDRSGYGYTF
TRBD1	TRBV28	TRBJ1-2	-	TGTGCCAGCAGTTGGCAGGGGGTAGGTAATGGCTACACCTTC	CASSWQGVGNGYTF
-	TRBV18	TRBJ1-5	-	TGTGCCAGCTCACCACTCAGGGTGATCAATCAGCCCCAGCATTTT	CASSPLRVINQPQHF
-	TRBV12-3/TRBV12-4	TRBJ1-1	few	TGTGCCAGCAGTTCAGGGAACACTGAAGCTTTCTTT	CASSSGNTEAFF
TRBD2	TRBV15	TRBJ2-3	-	TGTGCCACCAGCAGAGTCGCTAGCGGGGAAGATACGCAGTATTTT	CATSRVASGEDTQYF
TRBD1	TRBV6-5	TRBJ1-2	-	TGTGCCAGCAGAACGGACAGGGCGACGGGGGGCTACACCTTC	CASRTDRATGGYTF
TRBD1	TRBV18	TRBJ2-5	-	TGTGCCAGCTCACCACCGGGACAGTTAAAAGAGACCCAGTACTTC	CASSPPGQLKETQYF
TRBD1	TRBV5-4	TRBJ1-2	few	TGTGCCAGCAGCTTGCCTCGACAGGGACACTATGATGGCTACACCTTC	CASSLPRQGHYDGYTF
-	TRBV2	TRBJ1-5	-	TGTGCCTCTGGGACTTTCCGGAATCAGCCCCAGCATTTT	CASGTFRNQPQHF
-	TRBV27	TRBJ1-5	-	TGTGCCAGCAGCCCAAGTGGGGCAGGCAATCAGCCCCAGCATTTT	CASSPSGAGNQPQHF